This T cell receptor (beta chain) was retrieved from a study of tumor-infiltrating lymphocytes in primary liver carcinoma. Study-wide context: With diameters of about 4.2 to 10 cm, tumors were stage T1-T3 N0M0.

This CDR3 region has 18 residues. Constant-region priming of around 500 ng total RNA yielded TCR beta cDNA. Amplification in three nested multiplex PCR rounds with slightly modified ARM-PCR gave rise to TCR beta libraries. The first two PCR rounds used TRBV1-TRBV30 primers with a Cbeta primer, 10 cycles each. TCRdb re-derived calls from the multiplex PCR reads in MiXCR, one entry per CDR3 protein. The sample includes 35,000 to 40,000 distinct CDR3 sequences, roughly 75% seen only once; the top ten take 37%. From unsorted bulk tissue weighing roughly 18-30 mg, DNA and RNA were co-extracted. The specimen was tumor-adjacent normal liver tissue. The receptor comes from a middle-aged man with primary liver carcinoma and hepatitis B virus infection. The chain has TRBV21-1 and TRBJ2-4; the table's D call, TRBD1, has no DNA check behind it. TRBV21-1 represents a pseudogene. This CDR3 is CASSKDRTLKVTKDIQYF. The CDR3 bases are TGTGCCAGCAGCAAAGACAGGACGTTAAAAGTAACCAAAGACATTCAGTACTTC.